The 17 T cell receptor beta chains presented below share a single source sample, sequenced in a study of spatial heterogeneity in lung cancer. Using its own MiXCR run on the 5' RACE reads, TCRdb lists one record per CDR3 protein. The data show some 52,000 distinct CDR3 sequences, about 7% seen once. Time point specified: sample taken at primary tumor resection. Whole RNA was taken from tumor, nontumor lung or frozen PBMC; it was then sequenced unsorted. The material sequenced was PBMCs, taken at surgery. The receptor source for this set is a female donor with early-stage non-small cell lung cancer.

This clonotype was detected many times. This chain connects TRBV6-2 or TRBV6-3 to TRBJ2-3; D possibly uses TRBD1 or TRBD2 (5 bases each). The germline CDR1 and CDR2 sequences are MNHEY and SVGEGT. There are 17 residues in the CDR3. V dropped 2 bases and J dropped 4 bases, with 19 bases sitting between them. The CDR3 loop is CASSYPPSGGWADTQYF. CDR3 sequence (DNA): TGTGCCAGCAGTTACCCACCAAGTGGGGGTTGGGCAGATACGCAGTATTTT.

This clonotype was recorded at least ten times. The V call is TRBV30, the J call TRBJ2-2, with D maybe TRBD2 (7 bases). The CDR3 is made up of 11 amino acids. The germline V and J ends were trimmed by 8 bases and 7 bases, with 11 bases remaining between them. From germline, CDR1 is GTSNPN and CDR2 SVGIG (reference sequence). The CDR3 loop is CARGGNGELFF. CDR3 bases: TGTGCCAGGGGGGGGAACGGGGAGCTGTTTTTT.

This clonotype has a count of ten or more. CDR3 amino acids: CASSLNVVQPQHF. In DNA form, the CDR3 reads TGTGCCAGCAGTTTGAACGTAGTACAGCCCCAGCATTTT. The V call is TRBV12-3 or TRBV12-4, the J call TRBJ1-5, with D unresolved. With 3 bases removed from V and 7 bases from J, the gap between germline ends came to 10 bases. This CDR3 has 13 residues.

The rearrangement uses TRBV7-2 and TRBJ1-3; D is undetermined. Trimming shortened V by 0 bases and J by 7 bases, and 10 bases separated the two germline ends. CDR1 is SGHTA, CDR2 FQGNSA, per germline. The length of the CDR3 is 14 residues. CDR3 protein: CASSLALQPNTIYF. In DNA, the CDR3 is TGTGCCAGCAGCTTAGCCCTCCAACCTAACACCATATATTTT.

This clonotype was recorded a few times. The rearrangement uses TRBV30 and TRBJ2-1; D not certain. The V gene lost 0 bases and the J gene lost 7 bases, with 4 bases spanning the gap. This CDR3 has 11 residues. Looked up from germline, CDR1 is GTSNPN and CDR2 is SVGIG (reference sequence). The CDR3, as DNA: TGTGCCTGGAGTGTCGGAAATGAGCAGTTCTTC. Translated, it gives CAWSVGNEQFF.

This clonotype appeared many times. The chain is built from TRBV3-1 and TRBJ2-7; tentatively, D is TRBD1 (6 bases). Germline V gene lookup returns CDR1 LGHDT and CDR2 YNNKEL (reference sequence). Trimming stripped 4 bases from V and 0 bases from J, with 13 bases between. The CDR3 runs 15 residues. The CDR3 nucleotides are TGTGCCAGCAGCCGGAAAGGACAGAGCTCCTACGAGCAGTACTTC. This sequence encodes CASSRKGQSSYEQYF.

In its sample, this clonotype was seen many times. This chain uses TRBV7-2 with TRBJ2-3; 7 nucleotides agree with TRBD2. With 8 bases clipped from V and 4 bases from J, the junction kept 15 bases outside the gene matches. Germline lookup yields CDR1 SGHTA and CDR2 FQGNSA. The CDR3 runs 16 residues. The chain's CDR3 is CASRAAPTSGADTQYF. The CDR3 DNA reads as TGTGCCAGCCGCGCCGCCCCCACGAGCGGGGCAGATACGCAGTATTTT.

This clonotype was picked up many times. The chain combines TRBV30 with TRBJ2-2; the match to TRBD1 covers 10 bases. The CDR3 has 14 amino acids. CDR1 is GTSNPN, CDR2 SVGIG, per germline (reference sequence). With V trimmed by 1 base and J by 5 bases, 1 base remained unmatched. The CDR3 DNA follows: TGTGCCTGGAGTGGGGGACAGGGGACCGGGGAGCTGTTTTTT. This translates into CAWSGGQGTGELFF.

The V gene is TRBV3-1, the J gene TRBJ2-1; 10 positions agree with TRBD2. Germline V CDR1 and CDR2: LGHDT, YNNKEL (reference sequence). Losses at the gene ends were 1 base for V and 7 bases for J; bases not matched to a gene: 4. The CDR3 totals 15 residues. The CDR3 DNA follows: TGTGCCAGCAGCCAAGGAGCGGGGGGGCGGAATGAGCAGTTCTTC. Translating it yields CASSQGAGGRNEQFF.

This clonotype was seen ten or more times. The chain links TRBV11-2 to TRBJ2-7; D perhaps matches TRBD1 (6 bases). Germline lookup yields CDR1 SGHAT and CDR2 FQNNGV. This CDR3 contains 14 residues. The V end lost 4 bases, the J end lost 2 bases, and 12 bases lay between the germline ends. CDR3 nucleotide sequence: TGTGCCAGCAGCTCGGGACACGCTCCCTACGAGCAGTACTTC. Translating it yields CASSSGHAPYEQYF. Drawing the rest from reference TRBV11-2 and TRBJ2-7, the complete variable domain is EAGVAQSPRYKIIEKRQSVAFWCNPISGHATLYWYQQILGQGPKLLIQFQNNGVVDDSQLPKDRFSAERLKGVDSTLKIQPAKLEDSAVYLCASSSGHAPYEQYFGPGTRLTVT.

This chain uses TRBV5-5 with TRBJ1-2, with TRBD1 identical over 8 bases. CDR3 length: 14 residues. V was pared by 5 bases and J by 8 bases, with 11 bases of the junction left unmatched. Per germline, CDR1 SGHKS and CDR2 YYEKEE (reference sequence). The CDR3 reads CASREPGGALGYTF. CDR3 nucleotide sequence: TGTGCCAGCAGAGAACCAGGGGGCGCTTTGGGCTACACCTTC.

The sample holds a few counts of this clonotype. The junction does not match germline at one end; this may be a read error. The CDR3 region is CASNYGETQYF. CDR3 nucleotide sequence: TGTGCCAGCAATTACGGGGAGACCCAGTACTTC. V and J are TRBV6-5 and TRBJ2-5, with D uncertain. Germline CDR1 MNHEY, CDR2 SVGAGI. The CDR3 is 11 amino acids.

This clonotype showed up just a few times. This chain connects TRBV3-1 to TRBJ2-3; TRBD1 aligns across 7 bases. The CDR3 runs to 14 residues. Per germline, CDR1 LGHDT and CDR2 YNNKEL (reference sequence). Losses at the gene ends were 2 bases for V and 2 bases for J; bases not matched to a gene: 1. The CDR3 DNA reads as TGTGCCAGCAGCCAAAAGGGGGCCACAGATACGCAGTATTTT. This encodes CASSQKGATDTQYF.

The sample holds a few counts of this clonotype. This chain's CDR3 is CASSNSLSYEQYF. The CDR3 DNA reads TGTGCCAGCTCAAACAGTCTCTCCTACGAGCAGTACTTC. The rearrangement links TRBV18 to TRBJ2-7; no clear D. Between the trimmed V and J ends, which lost 5 bases and 0 bases, there was a span of 8 bases. Germline lookup yields CDR1 KGHSH and CDR2 LQKENI. This CDR3 region has 13 residues.

Ten or more counts support this clonotype. The chain combines TRBV28 with TRBJ2-5; possibly TRBD1 or TRBD2 for D (6 bases each). CDR3 length: 15 residues. CDR1 and CDR2 from the germline V gene are MDHEN and SYDVKM. The V and J ends lost 8 bases and 5 bases respectively, with 21 bases between them. The chain's CDR3 is CASGFGGTGGETQYF. The CDR3, as DNA: TGTGCCAGCGGCTTCGGGGGCACGGGCGGGGAGACCCAGTACTTC.

This clonotype showed up many times. The rearrangement uses TRBV25-1 and TRBJ2-3; 8 bases map to TRBD1. Germline CDR1 is MGHDK and CDR2 is SYGVNS. V was clipped by 4 bases and J by 2 bases; unmatched bases: 5. This CDR3 comprises 15 residues. Here the CDR3 DNA reads TGTGCCAGCAGTGCCCACAGGGGGTACACAGATACGCAGTATTTT. Translated: CASSAHRGYTDTQYF.

This chain joins TRBV5-5 and TRBJ2-1, with a tentative D call TRBD2 (5 bases). The V gene lost 1 base and the J gene lost 8 bases, with 10 bases spanning the gap. Per the germline V gene, CDR1 is SGHKS and CDR2 is YYEKEE (reference sequence). CDR3 size: 13 residues. The DNA for the CDR3 is TGTGCCAGCAGCTTGTTGTCCGGGGATGAGCAGTTCTTC. Its protein product is CASSLLSGDEQFF.